Below are 26 T cell receptor beta chains sequenced from a single sample in a study of shared clonotypes between healthy human individuals. Assay: immunoSEQ multiplex PCR; the TCRdb copy retains only in-frame clones and omits some. The data contain about 1.5 million clones, around 98% of them seen just once; the ten biggest clones take up 0.45%. The source material was naive CD4+ T cells sorted from blood. The subset denotes: CD45RA+ positively selected. The source is a man aged 25 to 40 in good health.

The chain is built from TRBV5-1 and TRBJ1-1; D gene unclear. This CDR3 is built from 14 residues. Deletions cut 6 bases from V and 1 base from J, with 13 bases between. In germline, CDR1 is SGHRS, CDR2 YFSETQ. This chain's CDR3 is CASNPLVGNTEAFF. CDR3 in DNA: TGCGCCAGCAACCCCTTGGTAGGGAACACTGAAGCTTTCTTT.

V is TRBV18 and J is TRBJ1-1; D is ambiguous. V lost 2 bases and J lost 6, with 10 bases in between. The CDR3 has 13 residues. CDR1 and CDR2 from the germline V gene are KGHSH and LQKENI. This CDR3 reads CASSPSRTAEAFF. DNA of the CDR3: TGTGCCAGCTCACCAAGCAGGACTGCTGAAGCTTTCTTT.

The chain carries TRBV7-4 and TRBJ2-7; 7 bases are a match to TRBD1. Unmatched junction bases numbered 7, after V lost 6 bases and J lost 2 bases. The CDR3 covers 14 residues. Germline-derived CDR1 and CDR2 are SGHVT and SQSDAQ. The CDR3: CASRRTGETYEQYF. The CDR3 nucleotides read TGTGCCAGCAGACGGACAGGCGAAACCTACGAGCAGTACTTC.

The chain combines TRBV7-3 with TRBJ1-1, with D possibly TRBD1 on 5 matching bases. This CDR3 region has 13 residues. The V gene lost 1 base and the J gene lost 10 bases, with 13 bases spanning the gap. Germline V gives CDR1 SGHTA, CDR2 FQGTGA. The CDR3 coding sequence is TGTGCCAGCAGCTTAATACAGGAGAGGGGAGCTTTCTTT. It is translated as CASSLIQERGAFF.

This clone was observed a single time. In DNA, the CDR3 is TGTGCCAGCAGCGTTTACACTGAAGCTTTCTTT. It yields the protein CASSVYTEAFF. The V and J genes are TRBV5-8 and TRBJ1-1; D gene ambiguous. Germline values: CDR1 SGHTS, CDR2 YDEGEE. V was shortened by 4 bases and J by 3 bases, with 4 bases between the two germline ends. The CDR3 is 11 residues long.

This clone was recorded once. The chain recombines TRBV9 with TRBJ1-1; D is ambiguous. This CDR3 is built from 16 residues. V gave up 0 bases and J gave up 4 bases, with 16 bases separating them. Germline V lookup: CDR1 SGDLS, CDR2 YYNGEE. In DNA, the CDR3 is TGTGCCAGCAGCGTAGGTAATACACTTGTCGCCACTGAAGCTTTCTTT. As protein: CASSVGNTLVATEAFF.

The chain links TRBV28 to TRBJ2-1, with TRBD1 as a possible D gene (7 bases). The germline V and J ends were trimmed by 4 bases and 9 bases, with 22 bases remaining between them. The V gene's germline CDR1 is MDHEN and CDR2 SYDVKM. The CDR3 length is 16 residues. CDR3: CASSYLGTDREVEQFF. The CDR3 nucleotides read TGTGCCAGCAGTTACTTAGGGACAGATAGGGAGGTTGAGCAGTTCTTC.

A remark on this clone: Additional DNA sequences in this sample encode the identical CDR3. The V gene is TRBV6-5, the J gene TRBJ2-1, with D perhaps matching TRBD2 (7 bases). The germline V gene encodes CDR1 MNHEY and CDR2 SVGAGI. V shed 5 bases and J shed 7 bases, with 9 bases lying between them. The CDR3 loop spans 12 amino acids. CDR3 coding DNA: TGTGCCAGCAGTAGGGGGGGGAATGAGCAGTTCTTC. Protein: CASSRGGNEQFF.

The chain employs TRBV9 and TRBJ2-7; D might be TRBD1 (6 bases). Deletions cut 4 bases from V and 0 bases from J, with 14 bases between. The CDR3 runs to 15 residues. Germline CDR1 SGDLS, CDR2 YYNGEE. CDR3 protein: CASSPHRDNSYEQYF. CDR3 DNA sequence: TGTGCCAGCAGCCCACACCGGGACAACTCCTACGAGCAGTACTTC.

The V call is TRBV11-3, the J call TRBJ1-1; no firm D call. V dropped 0 bases and J dropped 2 bases, with 7 bases sitting between them. The germline gives CDR1 SGHNT, CDR2 YENEEA. The CDR3 is 14 residues long. DNA of the CDR3: TGTGCCAGCAGCTTAGATCCGATTAACACTGAAGCTTTCTTT. Translating it yields CASSLDPINTEAFF.

V and J are TRBV7-8 and TRBJ1-4, with 9 bases aligning to TRBD1. Trimming at V came to 1 base and at J to 4 bases, leaving 7 bases not matched to a gene. The length of the CDR3 is 17 residues. In germline, CDR1 is SGHVS, CDR2 FQNEAQ. Here the CDR3 reads CASSLEGTGWGNEKLFF. The DNA for the CDR3 is TGTGCCAGCAGCTTAGAAGGGACAGGGTGGGGTAATGAAAAACTGTTTTTT.

This chain joins TRBV5-6 and TRBJ2-1, with 8 bases fitting TRBD1. V lost 2 bases and J lost 4; bases outside the gene matches: 5. The germline V gene encodes CDR1 SGHDT and CDR2 YYEEEE. The CDR3 is 15 residues long. For the CDR3, the DNA is TGTGCCAGCAGCTTATGGACAGGGACATACAATGAGCAGTTCTTC. Protein sequence: CASSLWTGTYNEQFF.

The chain employs TRBV19 and TRBJ2-1; D is possibly TRBD2 (5 bases). There are 14 residues in the CDR3. V lost 6 bases and J 5 bases, leaving 14 bases between the germline ends. CDR1 and CDR2 from the germline V gene are LNHDA and SQIVND (reference sequence). The CDR3 DNA reads TGTGCCAGTAGAACCAGTACTAGTCACAATGAGCAGTTCTTC. Encoded protein: CASRTSTSHNEQFF.

This clone is a singleton in its sample. This chain connects TRBV2 to TRBJ2-1; 14 positions agree with TRBD2. V lost 11 bases to trimming and J lost 8 bases; unmatched junction nucleotides: 8. From germline, CDR1 is SNHLY and CDR2 FYNNEI. The CDR3 covers 14 residues. CDR3 coding DNA: TGTGCCGTAGAGGGACTAGCGGGAGCCTATGAGCAGTTCTTC. It is translated as CAVEGLAGAYEQFF.

V and J are TRBV29-1 and TRBJ2-7; TRBD1 agrees at 11 bases. Germline-derived CDR1 and CDR2 are SQVTM and ANQGSEA. After removal of 6 bases from V and 2 bases from J, the junction contained 12 bases not matched to a gene. The CDR3 spans 16 residues. In DNA, the CDR3 is TGCAGCGTCGCCGGGGGTGGGACAGGGGGACCCTACGAGCAGTACTTC. Its protein is CSVAGGGTGGPYEQYF.

This chain joins TRBV11-3 and TRBJ2-2, with D unclear. From germline, CDR1 is SGHNT and CDR2 YENEEA. Trimming shortened V by 3 bases and J by 4 bases, and 12 bases separated the two germline ends. The CDR3 is 15 amino acids. The CDR3, as DNA: TGTGCCAGCAGCTTTACACAAGGTGGCACCGGGGAGCTGTTTTTT. This codes for CASSFTQGGTGELFF.

The chain combines TRBV7-9 with TRBJ2-7; 9 bases are shared with TRBD2. J lost 3 bases, V lost 7 bases, and 13 bases had no gene match. This CDR3 contains 16 residues. In germline, CDR1 is SEHNR, CDR2 FQNEAQ (reference sequence). CDR3 sequence: CASTSSGSSSYYEQYF. The DNA for the CDR3 is TGTGCCAGCACGAGTAGCGGGAGTAGCAGTTACTACGAGCAGTACTTC.

The chain uses TRBV25-1 and TRBJ2-1; D uncertain. The V gene lost 11 bases and the J gene lost 5 bases, with 19 bases spanning the gap. This CDR3 region has 14 residues. CDR1 is MGHDK, CDR2 SYGVNS, per germline. The CDR3 bases are TGTGCCCGATCCCCCTTTTATTATGACAATGAGCAGTTCTTC. Amino acid sequence: CARSPFYYDNEQFF.

V is TRBV29-1 and J is TRBJ1-2, with D tentatively TRBD1 (6 bases). V was shortened by 4 bases and J by 8 bases, with 17 bases between the two germline ends. CDR1 and CDR2 from the germline V gene are SQVTM and ANQGSEA. The CDR3 is made up of 13 amino acids. The CDR3 region is CSVARWGANGYTF. Written as DNA, the CDR3 is TGCAGCGTTGCCCGATGGGGGGCGAACGGCTACACCTTC.

In the case of this clone: Given the absence of the conserved phenylalanine or tryptophan at the CDR3 end, a read error is likely. The DNA is omitted, as the CDR3 cannot be located on it reliably, and the CDR3 follows TCRdb's listing. V is TRBV28 and J is TRBJ2-7; TRBD1 was called by the table and not checked on the DNA. The V gene's germline CDR1 is MDHEN and CDR2 SYDVKM. The CDR3 is 11 residues long, counting both termini. The CDR3 loop reads CASSSGTGTSI.

V usage is TRBV10-3 and J usage is TRBJ2-5; tentatively, D is TRBD1 (5 bases). V dropped 4 bases and J dropped 5 bases, with 14 bases sitting between them. This CDR3 region has 14 residues. The germline V gene encodes CDR1 ENHRY and CDR2 SYGVKD. CDR3 sequence: CAISVGRELETQYF. The CDR3 DNA reads TGTGCCATCAGTGTGGGCAGGGAATTGGAGACCCAGTACTTC.

The chain joins TRBV7-8 to TRBJ2-1, with D possibly being TRBD2 (5 bases). The CDR3 extends over 12 amino acids. Germline V gene lookup returns CDR1 SGHVS and CDR2 FQNEAQ. V lost 3 bases, J lost 15 bases, and 15 bases lay in between. CDR3 nucleotide sequence: TGTGCCAGCAGCTTGTTGGGAAGAGGGTTGTTCTTC. Its translation is CASSLLGRGLFF.

V is TRBV7-3 and J is TRBJ1-3; unclear D gene. The CDR3 extends over 16 amino acids. V was shortened by 6 bases and J by 0 bases, with 15 bases between the two germline ends. Germline V gives CDR1 SGHTA, CDR2 FQGTGA. The CDR3 DNA follows: TGTGCCAGCAGTGTAAAGGACTCCGGCTCTGGAAACACCATATATTTT. It translates to CASSVKDSGSGNTIYF.

This sequence joins TRBV5-1 and TRBJ2-3; 9 bases align to TRBD2. The CDR3 has 16 residues. V was clipped by 4 bases and J by 0 bases; unmatched bases: 6. CDR1 and CDR2 from the germline V gene are SGHRS and YFSETQ. As DNA, the CDR3 is TGCGCCAGCAGCGGAGGGACTAGCCCTAGCACAGATACGCAGTATTTT. Its protein product is CASSGGTSPSTDTQYF.

The chain couples TRBV7-9 to TRBJ1-2; D is unresolved. V lost 5 bases to trimming and J lost 7 bases, with 14 bases between them. CDR3 size: 13 residues. Per germline, CDR1 SEHNR and CDR2 FQNEAQ (reference sequence). In nucleotides, the CDR3 is TGTGCCAGCAGCCCCCCCGACCGGCCTGGCTACACCTTC. It codes for CASSPPDRPGYTF.

This rearrangement joins TRBV7-6 to TRBJ1-1; a weak D match, TRBD1 (5 bases). CDR3 size: 13 residues. Germline V gene data show CDR1 as SGHVS and CDR2 as FNYEAQ. The V end lost 8 bases, the J end lost 5 bases, and 15 bases lay between the germline ends. The CDR3 sequence is CASAGSGRTEAFF. The CDR3 DNA reads TGTGCCAGCGCAGGGTCGGGGAGAACTGAAGCTTTCTTT.